This T cell receptor beta chain was identified during a study of regulatory T cells in long-lasting Graves disease. Time point reported: newly diagnosed GD, antithyroid drugs for less than 3 months. With RNA extracted from PBMCs as input, the TCR library was made. Library construction for TCR beta used iRepertoire HTBI primers and Arm-PCR of CDR3 regions. One entry per CDR3 protein, called by TCRdb with MiXCR from the multiplex PCR reads. The sample comprises some 560,000 distinct CDR3 sequences, roughly 16% of which are singletons, and approximately 25% rests with the top ten. This CDR3 is built from 16 residues. Germline CDR1 MDHEN, CDR2 SYDVKM. The sample holds a few counts of this clonotype. A junction end diverges from the germline sequence, so it may reflect a read error. The same specimen was also included in a second study, on T cells in Graves' hyperthyroidism and ophthalmopathy.

The specimen comprised peripheral blood mononuclear cells (PBMCs), sampled at new diagnosis, from a patient treated with antithyroid drugs. This receptor was identified in a woman between 40 and 65 years old with Graves disease. The V gene is TRBV28, the J gene TRBJ1-6; TRBD1 might be the D (6 bases). CDR3 bases: TGTGCCAGCAGTTATGGGGGGCCCCTCGATAATCCACCCCTCCACTTT. Its protein is CASSYGGPLDNPPLHF.